This T cell receptor beta chain was sequenced for a study of CD8 T cells in ankylosing spondylitis (dated by TCRdb to 2017 to 2019). The study in broad terms: T cell receptor beta repertoires were profiled in healthy donors and ankylosing spondylitis patients so that disease-linked TCR variants could be found. The full study cohort was made up of 25 ankylosing spondylitis patients and over 90 healthy donors. Peripheral blood was sampled, and synovial fluid was additionally collected from ankylosing spondylitis patients. Broader findings and caveats from the paper: Some motif variants were previously reported in synovial fluid and blood of reactive arthritis patients, suggesting common disease-initiation mechanisms. A TCR beta motif made up of several highly homologous amino acid variants appeared to be characteristic of blood from ankylosing spondylitis patients. The disease-linked clones showed a CD8+ phenotype and occurred at relatively low frequencies in peripheral blood. The disease-linked clones were reported as significantly enriched in matched synovial fluid samples from ankylosing spondylitis patients.

This clonotype was recorded a few times. The clone's antigen remains unknown. No much larger clonotype is one base removed from it; base qualities were not supplied. The CDR3 starts with the cysteine, ends with the phenylalanine, and has 14 residues. Only the CDR3 portion is preserved as DNA: 42 bases, with reading frame beginning at the first base. V loses 0 bases, J loses 4 bases, and the germline ends lie 8 bases apart. The germline V gene provides CDR1 SGHDT and CDR2 YYEEEE. The sample was run on an Illumina HiSeq 2500. Quantitative 5'-RACE with molecular barcodes was the method used to prepare the TCR beta libraries. In the paper's pipeline: A new computational method, built on a probabilistic model of VDJ rearrangement, was used to identify disease-linked TCR variants. TCRdb handled the public reads itself, with Q25 trimming in fastp and clone calling in MiXCR, and kept productive beta chains. Identical CDR3 proteins give one entry, which carries the most common genes and DNA. TCRdb, not the original authors, processed these V and J calls. The sample includes a few hundred thousand distinct CDR3 sequences, with about 20% observed a single time. Roughly 16% of the sample is held by the ten biggest clonotypes.

The sequencing sample was made of blood, either unsorted or a sorted T cell fraction (not recorded which). The TCR comes from a male donor with ankylosing spondylitis. The chain is assembled from TRBV5-6 and TRBJ1-3; the D gene is not confidently resolved. The CDR3 sequence is CASSLGGLGNTIYF. The DNA sequence is as follows: TGTGCCAGCAGCTTGGGAGGTTTGGGAAACACCATATATTTT. The CDR3, completed at both ends by the reference TRBV5-6 and TRBJ1-3 genes, gives the full variable domain DAGVTQSPTHLIKTRGQQVTLRCSPKSGHDTVSWYQQALGQGPQFIFQYYEEEERQRGNFPDRFSGHQFPNYSSELNVNALLLGDSALYLCASSLGGLGNTIYFGEGSWLTVV.